This entry features one TCR beta chain sequence. The data derive from a study of response to subunit inactivated influenza vaccine. MiXCR was run by TCRdb on the RT-PCR reads, yielding one entry per CDR3 protein. The sample consists of more than 700,000 distinct CDR3 sequences, 20% to 25% of them appearing once. The CDR3 loop spans 14 amino acids. V lost 1 base and J lost 5, with 9 bases in between. Germline lookup yields CDR1 SGHVS and CDR2 FNYEAQ. The chain couples TRBV7-6 to TRBJ2-1, with unresolved D. This specimen consisted of PBMCs from blood, obtained less than 6 days after vaccination. This clonotype originated in a man aged 45 to 65 who received an inactivated influenza vaccine. The CDR3 region is CASSLVLEDNEQFF. The CDR3 DNA reads TGTGCCAGCAGCTTAGTGCTAGAAGACAATGAGCAGTTCTTC. The full variable domain, with the rest looked up from reference TRBV7-6 and TRBJ2-1, is GAGVSQSPRYKVTKRGQDVALRCDPISGHVSLYWYRQALGQGPEFLTYFNYEAQQDKSGLPNDRFSAERPEGSISTLTIQRTEQRDSAMYRCASSLVLEDNEQFFGPGTRLTVL.